This is a list of T cell receptor beta chains from one sample in a study of CD8+ T cells in alopecia areata. Data came from immunoSEQ multiplex PCR; TCRdb stores just in-frame clones and leaves some out. The sample includes 180,000 or so clones, 50% to 75% of them seen just once. The sample consisted of CD4+ T cells sorted from blood, taken at approximately week 60, from a patient treated with tofacitinib. The receptors here all came from a human donor with alopecia areata. CDR3s include the opening cysteine and the closing phenylalanine or tryptophan. A D gene is named only where the DNA matches it firmly. Where a row states a size, it is once, few, many or the class of an expanded clone; other rows omit it.

d_gene: -; v_gene: TRBV9; j_gene: TRBJ1-6; abundance: few; CDR3nt: TGTGCCAGCAGCGTAGTGGGAGGGGGAGATTCACCCCTCCACTTT; CDR3aa: CASSVVGGGDSPLHF
d_gene: -; v_gene: TRBV5-1; j_gene: TRBJ1-1; abundance: -; CDR3nt: TGCGCCAGCAGCTTCCGCACGAACACTGAAGCTTTCTTT; CDR3aa: CASSFRTNTEAFF
d_gene: TRBD1; v_gene: TRBV5-6; j_gene: TRBJ1-1; abundance: -; CDR3nt: TGTGCCAGCAGCTCACTCAGGGGGTTGAACACTGAAGCTTTCTTT; CDR3aa: CASSSLRGLNTEAFF
d_gene: -; v_gene: TRBV7-3; j_gene: TRBJ1-1; abundance: many; CDR3nt: TGTGCCAGCAGCTCGGGACCGAACACTGAAGCTTTCTTT; CDR3aa: CASSSGPNTEAFF
d_gene: -; v_gene: TRBV18; j_gene: TRBJ2-2; abundance: -; CDR3nt: TGTGCCAGCTCACTCGACGCAGGAGGGGAGCTGTTTTTT; CDR3aa: CASSLDAGGELFF
d_gene: -; v_gene: TRBV11-3; j_gene: TRBJ1-1; abundance: -; CDR3nt: TGTGCCAGCAGCTTAGAGGCAACTGCAAACACTGAAGCTTTCTTT; CDR3aa: CASSLEATANTEAFF
d_gene: -; v_gene: TRBV7-2; j_gene: TRBJ1-2; abundance: -; CDR3nt: TGTGCCAGCAGCCCCTCGAGAGCGAACTATGGCTACACCTTC; CDR3aa: CASSPSRANYGYTF
d_gene: -; v_gene: TRBV5-4; j_gene: TRBJ2-5; abundance: -; CDR3nt: TGTGCCAGCAGCGACTACCAAGAGACCCAGTACTTC; CDR3aa: CASSDYQETQYF
d_gene: -; v_gene: TRBV15; j_gene: TRBJ2-3; abundance: few; CDR3nt: TGTGCCACCAGCAGTAACGTTGGGGGGGCCGCAGATACGCAGTATTTT; CDR3aa: CATSSNVGGAADTQYF
d_gene: -; v_gene: TRBV6-5; j_gene: TRBJ2-5; abundance: -; CDR3nt: TGTGCCAGCAGTTACTGGGGTAATCAAGAGACCCAGTACTTC; CDR3aa: CASSYWGNQETQYF
d_gene: -; v_gene: TRBV9; j_gene: TRBJ1-1; abundance: -; CDR3nt: TGTGCCACCGGTTCGGACACTGAAGCTTTCTTT; CDR3aa: CATGSDTEAFF
d_gene: TRBD2; v_gene: TRBV9; j_gene: TRBJ2-1; abundance: -; CDR3nt: TGTGCCAGCAGCGTAGGAAGCGGGGGATACAATGAGCAGTTCTTC; CDR3aa: CASSVGSGGYNEQFF
d_gene: -; v_gene: TRBV21-1; j_gene: TRBJ2-5; abundance: few; CDR3nt: TGTGCCAGCTCGGTATGGGGGTCCGTCGAGACCCAGTACTTC; CDR3aa: CASSVWGSVETQYF
d_gene: TRBD1; v_gene: TRBV10-3; j_gene: TRBJ1-4; abundance: few; CDR3nt: TGTGCCATCAGTGACCCGGGACAGTTCGTCGAAAAACTGTTTTTT; CDR3aa: CAISDPGQFVEKLFF
d_gene: -; v_gene: TRBV6-5; j_gene: TRBJ2-3; abundance: -; CDR3nt: TGTGCCAGCAGTTACAGGGCAGGCCCCACAGATACGCAGTATTTT; CDR3aa: CASSYRAGPTDTQYF
d_gene: -; v_gene: TRBV30; j_gene: TRBJ1-1; abundance: once; CDR3nt: TGTGCCTGGGTAAAAAACAGTGGGTGGTCGAACACTGAAGCTTTCTTT; CDR3aa: CAWVKNSGWSNTEAFF
d_gene: TRBD1; v_gene: TRBV4-1; j_gene: TRBJ2-1; abundance: -; CDR3nt: TGCGCCAGCAGCCAATTCGGGACAGGGATCAATGAGCAGTTCTTC; CDR3aa: CASSQFGTGINEQFF
d_gene: -; v_gene: TRBV29-1; j_gene: TRBJ1-1; abundance: -; CDR3nt: TGCAGTGTCGACAGACCAGGGCGGGCTGACACTGAAGCTTTCTTT; CDR3aa: CSVDRPGRADTEAFF
d_gene: -; v_gene: TRBV6-1; j_gene: TRBJ1-2; abundance: -; CDR3nt: TGTGCCAGCAGCGGGGATCCCATCTATGGCTACACCTTC; CDR3aa: CASSGDPIYGYTF
d_gene: -; v_gene: TRBV19; j_gene: TRBJ1-5; abundance: -; CDR3nt: TGTGCCAGTAGTGTGGACACACAGCCCCAGCATTTT; CDR3aa: CASSVDTQPQHF
d_gene: -; v_gene: TRBV25-1; j_gene: TRBJ2-7; abundance: -; CDR3nt: TGTGCCAGCAGTGAATATCTTCGTAGTAGCCTTTACTTC; CDR3aa: CASSEYLRSSLYF
d_gene: -; v_gene: TRBV4-1; j_gene: TRBJ2-7; abundance: -; CDR3nt: TGCGCCAGCAGCCAAGGCGCCAGGCCGACCTACGAGCAGTACTTC; CDR3aa: CASSQGARPTYEQYF
d_gene: -; v_gene: TRBV14; j_gene: TRBJ1-6; abundance: -; CDR3nt: TGTGCCAGCAGGCTGACACCGTTCACCCTCCACTTT; CDR3aa: CASRLTPFTLHF
d_gene: -; v_gene: TRBV9; j_gene: TRBJ2-2; abundance: -; CDR3nt: TGTGCCAGCAGCGTAGCGCGGACCGGGGAGCTGTTTTTT; CDR3aa: CASSVARTGELFF
d_gene: TRBD1; v_gene: TRBV6-5; j_gene: TRBJ1-5; abundance: -; CDR3nt: TGTGCCAGCAGCGCGGGGACAGGCAATCAGCCCCAGCATTTT; CDR3aa: CASSAGTGNQPQHF
d_gene: -; v_gene: TRBV29-1; j_gene: TRBJ1-1; abundance: -; CDR3nt: TGCAGCATTGGTGGCAGGCCAGCGGGCACTGAAGCTTTCTTT; CDR3aa: CSIGGRPAGTEAFF
d_gene: -; v_gene: TRBV5-1; j_gene: TRBJ2-7; abundance: -; CDR3nt: TGCGCCAGCAGCTCAGCCGGGACACTATACGAGCAGTACTTC; CDR3aa: CASSSAGTLYEQYF
d_gene: -; v_gene: TRBV29-1; j_gene: TRBJ1-2; abundance: -; CDR3nt: TGCAGCGTTCGAGGGGGTCAACATGGCTACACCTTC; CDR3aa: CSVRGGQHGYTF